Below are 6 T cell receptor beta chains sequenced from a single sample in a study of blood T cell repertoires in COVID-19. Data came from immunoSEQ multiplex PCR; TCRdb stores just in-frame clones and leaves some out. Among 200,000 or so clones, over 75% were seen once, and the ten largest hold 11%. The source material was peripheral blood. The receptors come from a human donor with active or convalescent COVID-19. The donor label of this sample is uncertain.

The gene calls are TRBV5-6 and TRBJ1-1; D gene uncertain. Trimming took off 4 bases at V and 8 bases at J, with 15 bases between the two ends. CDR3 length: 13 residues. The V gene's germline CDR1 is SGHDT and CDR2 YYEEEE. The CDR3 here is CASSIVYEGEAFF. DNA for the CDR3: TGTGCCAGCAGCATTGTGTATGAGGGAGAAGCTTTCTTT.

The CDR3 nucleotides are TGCGCCAGCAGCGAACAGGGTAACTATGGCTACACCTTC. Its protein is CASSEQGNYGYTF. The chain recombines TRBV4-3 with TRBJ1-2; maybe TRBD1 (6 bases). V lost 5 bases and J lost 1, with 8 bases in between. Looked up from germline, CDR1 is LGHNA and CDR2 is YSLEER. This CDR3 comprises 13 residues.

The count of this clone is one. The chain uses TRBV7-9 and TRBJ2-7, with a tentative D call TRBD1 (5 bases). The CDR3 is made up of 15 amino acids. Trimming shortened V by 7 bases and J by 5 bases, and 21 bases separated the two germline ends. Germline CDR1 SEHNR, CDR2 FQNEAQ (reference sequence). The CDR3 DNA reads as TGTGCCAGCACCGGACCGTCCGAACAGGCCCACGAGCAGTACTTC. This gives the protein CASTGPSEQAHEQYF.

J is TRBJ1-4 and V is TRBV7-9; a possible D gene is TRBD1 (5 bases). CDR1 is SEHNR, CDR2 FQNEAQ, per germline (reference sequence). The V end lost 3 bases, the J end lost 4 bases, and 9 bases lay between the germline ends. The CDR3 loop spans 14 amino acids. This CDR3 is CASSLGRLNEKLFF. CDR3 nucleotide sequence: TGTGCCAGCAGCTTGGGGCGGCTTAATGAAAAACTGTTTTTT.

This chain uses TRBV24-1 with TRBJ2-5, with TRBD2 matching 11 bases. The germline V gene has CDR1 KGHDR and CDR2 SFDVKD. The trim removed 3 bases at V and 7 bases at J, leaving 9 bases unmatched. This CDR3 contains 16 residues. Here the CDR3 DNA reads TGTGCCACCAGTGATCCGCGGATTAGCGGGAGGGGGACCCAGTACTTC. It specifies CATSDPRISGRGTQYF.

This clone appeared once. The chain couples TRBV5-4 to TRBJ2-5, with D unresolved. CDR1 SGHNT and CDR2 YYREEE come from the germline V gene (reference sequence). The length of the CDR3 is 17 residues. V shed 0 bases and J shed 5 bases, with 20 bases lying between them. CDR3 amino acids: CASSLALELGSQETQYF. CDR3 DNA: TGTGCCAGCAGCTTGGCCCTAGAATTAGGCAGTCAGGAGACCCAGTACTTC.